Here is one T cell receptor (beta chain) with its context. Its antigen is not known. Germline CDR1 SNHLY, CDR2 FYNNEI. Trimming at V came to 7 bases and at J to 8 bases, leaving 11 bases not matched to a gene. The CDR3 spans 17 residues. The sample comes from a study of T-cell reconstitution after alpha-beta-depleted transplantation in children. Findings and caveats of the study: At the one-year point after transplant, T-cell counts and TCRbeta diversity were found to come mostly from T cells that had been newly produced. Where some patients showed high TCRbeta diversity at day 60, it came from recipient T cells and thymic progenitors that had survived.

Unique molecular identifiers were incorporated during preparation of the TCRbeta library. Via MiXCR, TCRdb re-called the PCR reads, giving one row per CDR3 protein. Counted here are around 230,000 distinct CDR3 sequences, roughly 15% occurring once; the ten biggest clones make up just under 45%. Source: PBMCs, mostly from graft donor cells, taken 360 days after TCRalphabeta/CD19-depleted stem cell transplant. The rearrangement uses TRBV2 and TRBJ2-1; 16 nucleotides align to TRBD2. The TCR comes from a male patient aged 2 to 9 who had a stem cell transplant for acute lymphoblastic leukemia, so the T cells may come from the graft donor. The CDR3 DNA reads TGTGCCAGCAATCCGGGACTAGCGGGGGGGCGGTTGGATGAGCAGTTCTTC. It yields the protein CASNPGLAGGRLDEQFF. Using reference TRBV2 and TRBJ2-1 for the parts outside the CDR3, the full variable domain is EPEVTQTPSHQVTQMGQEVILRCVPISNHLYFYWYRQILGQKVEFLVSFYNNEISEKSEIFDDQFSVERPDGSNFTLKIRSTKLEDSAMYFCASNPGLAGGRLDEQFFGPGTRLTVL.